The 19 T cell receptor beta chains in this list originate from one sample, sequenced in a study of CD8+ T cells in alopecia areata (dated by TCRdb to 2017 to 2018). In light of the paper, this sample's time point label describes: more than 3 weeks on oral tofacitinib. In the paper's terms, the treatment or condition label means: oral pan-JAK inhibitor, 5-10 mg twice daily. Preparation of the library involved the immunoSEQ multiplex PCR assay. For TCR sequencing, RNA was extracted from every sample and reverse transcribed into cDNA to serve as template. In its TCRdb copy, this immuneACCESS table keeps in-frame sequences only and misses some clones. Where compared with another copy, unresolved V genes explain less than half of these, and the others have no known cause. The sample table holds some 240,000 clones, of which roughly 56% were seen once. Roughly 1.6% of the sample goes to the ten largest clones.

The material sequenced was CD4+ T cells sorted from blood, taken at week 4, from a patient treated with tofacitinib. These receptors were collected from a human donor with alopecia areata.

V gene TRBV30 combines with J gene TRBJ2-1; D possibly matches TRBD1 or TRBD2 (6 bases each). Germline CDR1 and CDR2: GTSNPN and SVGIG (reference sequence). V was cut by 3 bases and J by 0 bases, with 18 bases left in between. CDR3 length equals 17 residues. CDR3 loop: CAWSGGGAGASYNEQFF. CDR3 sequence (DNA): TGTGCCTGGAGCGGGGGTGGGGCAGGGGCCTCCTACAATGAGCAGTTCTTC.

This clone was counted between two and nine times. The CDR3 DNA reads as TGCGCCAGCAGCGCGGACCCGCCGAGGTCCTACGAGCAGTACTTC. This encodes CASSADPPRSYEQYF. The chain is built from TRBV5-1 and TRBJ2-7; D unresolved. Between the trimmed V and J ends, which lost 4 bases and 1 base, there was a span of 15 bases. The germline gives CDR1 SGHRS, CDR2 YFSETQ. CDR3 length equals 15 residues.

In its sample, this clone was seen a few times. The chain combines TRBV18 with TRBJ2-7; D uncertain. V lost 3 bases and J lost 5, with 23 bases in between. Germline V gene sequence: CDR1 KGHSH, CDR2 LQKENI. The CDR3 has 17 amino acids. CDR3 residues: CASSPSSPLPKENEQYF. CDR3 nucleotide sequence: TGTGCCAGCTCACCCTCGTCCCCCCTACCGAAGGAGAACGAGCAGTACTTC.

This chain uses TRBV27 with TRBJ2-7; 7 bases are a match to TRBD1. With 4 bases clipped from V and 2 bases from J, the junction kept 8 bases outside the gene matches. Germline V gene sequence: CDR1 MNHEY, CDR2 SMNVEV (reference sequence). The length of the CDR3 is 15 residues. The CDR3, as DNA: TGTGCCAGCAGTTCCCGGGACAGACGAACCTACGAGCAGTACTTC. Its protein product is CASSSRDRRTYEQYF.

The rearrangement uses TRBV15 and TRBJ2-3, with 9 bases that match TRBD1. Germline V gene sequence: CDR1 LNHNV, CDR2 YYDKDF (reference sequence). There are 14 residues in the CDR3. V lost 9 bases, J lost 3 bases, and 7 bases stayed unmatched. DNA for the CDR3: TGTGCCACGGGGACAGGGTTGTCGACAGATACGCAGTATTTT. Amino acids: CATGTGLSTDTQYF.

The J gene is TRBJ2-5, the V gene TRBV30; 7 nucleotides match TRBD2. After removal of 0 bases from V and 4 bases from J, the junction contained 5 bases not matched to a gene. Germline lookup yields CDR1 GTSNPN and CDR2 SVGIG (reference sequence). CDR3 size: 14 residues. CDR3 residues: CAWSVGGRRETQYF. The CDR3 DNA reads as TGTGCCTGGAGTGTAGGCGGGAGAAGAGAGACCCAGTACTTC.

This clone has only a few counts. V and J are TRBV10-3 and TRBJ1-6; D uncertain. In germline, CDR1 is ENHRY, CDR2 SYGVKD. Trimming took 0 bases from V and 6 from J, leaving 12 bases between them. This CDR3 contains 16 residues. The CDR3 reads CAISESPVQPNSPLHF. The CDR3 DNA sequence: TGTGCCATCAGTGAGTCTCCCGTACAGCCTAATTCACCCCTCCACTTT.

This clone has a single count. The V call is TRBV30, the J call TRBJ1-2; D is perhaps TRBD1 (5 bases). This CDR3 spans 13 amino acids. Trimming took off 3 bases at V and 3 bases at J, with 11 bases between the two ends. Looked up from germline, CDR1 is GTSNPN and CDR2 is SVGIG (reference sequence). The CDR3 DNA reads TGTGCCTGGAGCCTCACAGGCCACTATGGCTACACCTTC. This codes for CAWSLTGHYGYTF.

V usage is TRBV28 and J usage is TRBJ1-2; TRBD1 agrees at 7 bases. CDR1 MDHEN and CDR2 SYDVKM come from the germline V gene. V shed 6 bases and J 5 bases; nucleotides not matched to a gene: 6. The CDR3 loop spans 13 amino acids. The CDR3 DNA reads as TGTGCCAGCAGCACACTACAGGGGTATGGCTACACCTTC. Translation gives CASSTLQGYGYTF.

The genes are TRBV6-5 and TRBJ2-3; D tentatively reads TRBD1 or TRBD2 (5 bases each). Trimming stripped 10 bases from V and 9 bases from J, with 23 bases between. In germline, CDR1 is MNHEY, CDR2 SVGAGI. This CDR3 is built from 14 residues. The CDR3 here is CATQRGTVSSTQYF. The DNA for the CDR3 is TGTGCCACACAGAGGGGAACAGTGTCCTCAACGCAGTATTTT.

The CDR3 DNA follows: TGTGCCAGCAGCTTAGACGGACGATCTAGCTCCTACGAGCAGTACTTC. It specifies CASSLDGRSSSYEQYF. This chain joins TRBV7-2 and TRBJ2-7; no reliable D call. The CDR3 is 16 residues long. Germline V gene sequence: CDR1 SGHTA, CDR2 FQGNSA. Trimming left V 1 base short and J 0 bases short, with 13 bases between.

This clone has only a few counts. V is TRBV7-2 and J is TRBJ1-5; D perhaps matches TRBD1 (5 bases). Trimming took 5 bases from V and 4 from J, leaving 9 bases between them. This CDR3 has 13 amino acids. In germline, CDR1 is SGHTA, CDR2 FQGNSA. CDR3 coding DNA: TGTGCCAGCAGCCCCGACAGAAATCAGCCCCAGCATTTT. Translation: CASSPDRNQPQHF. The full variable domain, with the rest looked up from reference TRBV7-2 and TRBJ1-5, is GAGVSQSPSNKVTEKGKDVELRCDPISGHTALYWYRQSLGQGLEFLIYFQGNSAPDKSGLPSDRFSAERTGGSVSTLTIQRTQQEDSAVYLCASSPDRNQPQHFGDGTRLSIL.

This sequence joins TRBV29-1 and TRBJ2-3; D possibly corresponds to TRBD2 (5 bases). This CDR3 is built from 14 residues. CDR1 SQVTM and CDR2 ANQGSEA come from the germline V gene. V dropped 1 base and J dropped 0 bases, with 8 bases sitting between them. The chain's CDR3 is CSVEGRVSTDTQYF. The DNA of the CDR3 is TGCAGCGTTGAAGGGCGGGTTAGCACAGATACGCAGTATTTT.

V is TRBV30 and J is TRBJ1-2; TRBD1 aligns across 7 bases. The J segment lost 6 bases and the V segment lost 0 bases, leaving 7 bases of the junction unmatched. CDR3 size: 14 residues. Germline CDR1 and CDR2: GTSNPN and SVGIG (reference sequence). The CDR3 is CAWSVNNRGDGYTF. The CDR3 nucleotides are TGTGCCTGGAGTGTAAATAACAGGGGAGATGGCTACACCTTC.

The CDR3, as DNA: TGCGCCAGCAGCGCTGGAGGAAACACTGAAGCTTTCTTT. Translated: CASSAGGNTEAFF. The V call is TRBV5-1, the J call TRBJ1-1; the D is unclear. Trimming took off 4 bases at V and 2 bases at J, with 9 bases between the two ends. The CDR3 extends over 13 amino acids. Germline V gene lookup returns CDR1 SGHRS and CDR2 YFSETQ.

This clone was counted between two and nine times. J is TRBJ2-1 and V is TRBV14; 8 bases match TRBD2. Germline V gives CDR1 SGHDN, CDR2 FVKESK. CDR3 length: 15 residues. V trimming: 1 base; J trimming: 5 bases; junction bases outside the gene matches: 4. The CDR3 is CASSQVGTRHNEQFF. CDR3 DNA sequence: TGTGCCAGCAGCCAAGTTGGGACTAGACACAATGAGCAGTTCTTC.

The gene calls are TRBV29-1 and TRBJ1-1, with a tentative D call TRBD1 (6 bases). The CDR3 covers 13 residues. Trimming pared 7 bases from V and 5 bases from J, leaving 17 bases between. Germline CDR1 SQVTM, CDR2 ANQGSEA. The CDR3 DNA reads TGCAGCGGTACAGGGAGGTTAACGACTGAAGCTTTCTTT. It translates to CSGTGRLTTEAFF.

CDR3 in amino acids: CASSLFVGGYNSPLHF. The DNA of the CDR3 is TGTGCCAGCAGCTTGTTTGTAGGGGGATATAATTCACCCCTCCACTTT. The V call is TRBV5-6, the J call TRBJ1-6; D is possibly TRBD1 (6 bases). The CDR3 has 16 residues. Trimming left V 1 base short and J 4 bases short, with 12 bases between. From germline, CDR1 is SGHDT and CDR2 YYEEEE.

This sequence joins TRBV7-9 and TRBJ2-7; no reliable D call. V was pared by 5 bases and J by 7 bases, with 15 bases between. The CDR3 has 13 amino acids. Per germline, CDR1 SEHNR and CDR2 FQNEAQ (reference sequence). The CDR3 nucleotides are TGTGCCAGCAGCCCCCGCCCCGCCGGGGAGCAGTACTTC. Translated: CASSPRPAGEQYF.